This T cell receptor beta chain was identified in a study of CD8+CD57+ T cells in acquired aplastic anemia. TCR beta VDJ and CDR3 were profiled, and genomic DNA was the template. TCRdb independently ran MiXCR on the reads; one entry per CDR3 protein. The sample contains about 200,000 distinct CDR3 sequences, less than 75% of which appear only once. Study-level points and caveats: Statistical testing detected no significant gap in CD8+ Simpson's diversity between patients and controls.

The germline V gene encodes CDR1 SNHLY and CDR2 FYNNEI. V lost 7 bases to trimming and J lost 3 bases, with 13 bases between them. The CDR3 spans 13 residues. Sequenced patients had shown CD8+CD57+ cell expansion by flow cytometry. The enrolled patients all had severe acquired aplastic anemia. In this sample, this clonotype turned up a few times. The antigen remains unidentified. Sequences were obtained from sorted CD4+, CD8+, or CD8+CD57+ T cells (not recorded which) from PBMCs. The rearrangement uses TRBV2 and TRBJ2-7; D is possibly TRBD1 (6 bases). This TCR derives from a human donor with aplastic anemia. CDR3 in amino acids: CASMPRGDYEQYF. The CDR3, as DNA: TGTGCCAGCATGCCCAGGGGAGACTACGAGCAGTACTTC.